Listed below are T cell receptor beta chains from one sample, sequenced in a study of shared clonotypes between healthy human individuals. The protocol was immunoSEQ multiplex PCR, while the TCRdb copy is restricted to in-frame clones and leaves out a portion. Among 600,000 to 700,000 clones, 73% were seen once, and the ten largest hold 1.5% to 2%. Material: memory CD4+ T cells sorted from blood. The receptors stem from a woman in her 30s in good health. Both conserved end residues are trimmed from each CDR3. Fields, in order: J gene, clone size, V gene, CDR3 length, CDR3 protein. Part of the rows lack a size; the others show once, few, many or a class for expanded clones.

j_gene: TRBJ2-5
abundance: once
v_gene: TRBV5-4
len: 13
CDR3aa: ASSFFLAGGETQY

j_gene: TRBJ2-7
abundance: .
v_gene: TRBV28
len: 13
CDR3aa: ASRHGAWDSYEQY

j_gene: TRBJ1-3
abundance: .
v_gene: TRBV27
len: 14
CDR3aa: ASSLSGGPSGNTIY

j_gene: TRBJ2-7
abundance: few
v_gene: TRBV15
len: 11
CDR3aa: ATSTGQGYEQY

j_gene: TRBJ2-5
abundance: few
v_gene: TRBV5-1
len: 13
CDR3aa: ASSSGQGGQETQY

j_gene: TRBJ2-7
abundance: .
v_gene: TRBV11-2
len: 14
CDR3aa: ASSSHQGRGFYEQY

j_gene: TRBJ2-5
abundance: few
v_gene: TRBV7-6
len: 11
CDR3aa: ASSFRNQETQY

j_gene: TRBJ2-1
abundance: .
v_gene: TRBV6-5
len: 10
CDR3aa: ASRSQMKEQF

j_gene: TRBJ1-3
abundance: .
v_gene: TRBV5-1
len: 12
CDR3aa: ASSTQGAGNTIY

j_gene: TRBJ2-7
abundance: .
v_gene: TRBV28
len: 10
CDR3aa: ATLTGSVQQY

j_gene: TRBJ2-7
abundance: .
v_gene: TRBV5-1
len: 13
CDR3aa: ASSSRLRGIYEQY

j_gene: TRBJ1-4
abundance: .
v_gene: TRBV28
len: 11
CDR3aa: ASRDGFNEKLF

j_gene: TRBJ1-1
abundance: .
v_gene: TRBV28
len: 11
CDR3aa: ASSPTWVIEAF

j_gene: TRBJ2-1
abundance: .
v_gene: TRBV5-1
len: 13
CDR3aa: ASSYDSSSYNEQF

j_gene: TRBJ2-2
abundance: .
v_gene: TRBV6-5
len: 12
CDR3aa: SSRRGRNTGELF

j_gene: TRBJ1-2
abundance: few
v_gene: TRBV19
len: 14
CDR3aa: ASSLRDSPMRDGYT

j_gene: TRBJ2-7
abundance: .
v_gene: TRBV29-1
len: 11
CDR3aa: SVSPSGSNEQY

j_gene: TRBJ1-5
abundance: .
v_gene: TRBV28
len: 13
CDR3aa: ASIPSRDRTPPQH

j_gene: TRBJ1-4
abundance: .
v_gene: TRBV5-1
len: 16
CDR3aa: ASSRLAGPRVLSEKLF

j_gene: TRBJ2-7
abundance: few
v_gene: TRBV7-2
len: 11
CDR3aa: ASSGPGGYEQY

j_gene: TRBJ1-2
abundance: few
v_gene: TRBV6-1
len: 13
CDR3aa: ASSAQQGADYGYT

j_gene: TRBJ1-2
abundance: .
v_gene: TRBV29-1
len: 13
CDR3aa: SVEATPGLNYGYT

j_gene: TRBJ1-2
abundance: few
v_gene: TRBV7-2
len: 13
CDR3aa: ASSTSYQGAGGYT

j_gene: TRBJ1-5
abundance: .
v_gene: TRBV28
len: 12
CDR3aa: ASNAGRSNQPQH

j_gene: TRBJ2-7
abundance: once
v_gene: TRBV18
len: 14
CDR3aa: ASSPPGTSVPNEQY

j_gene: TRBJ2-3
abundance: .
v_gene: TRBV5-1
len: 12
CDR3aa: ASSLSQETDTQY

j_gene: .
abundance: .
v_gene: TRBV14
len: 15
CDR3aa: ASSQGRAVNYAYEQY

j_gene: TRBJ2-7
abundance: .
v_gene: TRBV11-2
len: 13
CDR3aa: ASSPLGQSLYEQY

j_gene: TRBJ2-7
abundance: .
v_gene: TRBV18
len: 11
CDR3aa: ASSPDRVNEQY

j_gene: TRBJ2-2
abundance: .
v_gene: TRBV30
len: 10
CDR3aa: AWRVVTGELF

j_gene: TRBJ2-3
abundance: .
v_gene: TRBV7-2
len: 15
CDR3aa: ASSLQGLAASTDTQY

j_gene: TRBJ2-7
abundance: .
v_gene: TRBV6-5
len: 13
CDR3aa: ASSTRAGVGVSGH

j_gene: TRBJ2-1
abundance: .
v_gene: TRBV19
len: 12
CDR3aa: ASSIRGDVNEQF

j_gene: TRBJ2-3
abundance: .
v_gene: TRBV11-2
len: 11
CDR3aa: ASSPALRDTQY

j_gene: TRBJ2-7
abundance: .
v_gene: TRBV7-8
len: 13
CDR3aa: ASSLKGLPSYEQY

j_gene: TRBJ1-1
abundance: .
v_gene: TRBV4-2
len: 13
CDR3aa: ASSQPTGKGAEAF